This T cell receptor beta chain is drawn from a study of blood T cell repertoires in COVID-19. Across the whole study: COVID-19 samples collected from the United States, Italy and Spain covered acute and convalescent phases. T cells, B-cell-depleted T cells, or PBMCs supplied cDNA or gDNA.

Losses at the gene ends were 2 bases for V and 8 bases for J; bases not matched to a gene: 16. The CDR3 has 18 residues. Germline CDR1 and CDR2: SGHVS and FNYEAQ. Original analysis: Estimates of nucleated cell counts were drawn from the amplification of reference gene primers. Produced via immunoSEQ multiplex PCR; TCRdb's table is partial and in-frame only. That table is the source of V, J and clone size, and D and trimming were worked out from the DNA. Here the sample spans roughly 200,000 clones, 81% being singletons. The sample taken for sequencing was peripheral blood. This sequence joins TRBV7-6 and TRBJ2-1; 9 bases are a match to TRBD2. This receptor was obtained from a woman in her thirties or forties with COVID-19, enrolled during active disease. The CDR3 DNA reads TGTGCCAGCAGCTTAAGCCACCGGGGTAGCGGGGGACTAGATGAGCAGTTCTTC. This translates into CASSLSHRGSGGLDEQFF.